The 14 T cell receptor beta chains reported below all come from one sample, sequenced in a study of vaccination effects on CD4 cells after COVID-19. Generated by immunoSEQ multiplex PCR, the TCRdb table keeps only in-frame clones and is missing some. The table shows approximately 31,000 clones, with 55% to 75% occurring only once. These receptors' targets are unknown. Within the ViraFEST assay, antigen-specific CD4+ T cells underwent expansion with viral peptide pools prior to sequencing. CD4+ T cells were isolated after less than 13 days of culture. Participants received two doses of either the BNT162b2 or mRNA-1273 vaccine. The specimen comprised CD4+ T cells from PBMCs cultured with HCoV-229E spike peptides, sampled after COVID-19 vaccination. The receptors stem from a human donor who received a COVID-19 vaccine.

This clone has a handful of counts. This rearrangement joins TRBV5-1 to TRBJ2-1; the match to TRBD2 covers 9 bases. The length of the CDR3 is 13 residues. Germline CDR1 SGHRS, CDR2 YFSETQ. After removal of 9 bases from V and 4 bases from J, the junction contained 5 bases not matched to a gene. The CDR3 nucleotides are TGCGCCACGAGGACTAGCGAGTACAATGAGCAGTTCTTC. It encodes CATRTSEYNEQFF.

DNA for the CDR3: TGTGCCAGCAGCCAAGAGTTTGTCTGTAGAAACACCATATATTTT. Amino acids: CASSQEFVCRNTIYF. This chain joins TRBV14 and TRBJ1-3; no firm D call. Germline CDR1 SGHDN, CDR2 FVKESK. V was pared by 0 bases and J by 5 bases, with 11 bases between. The CDR3 is 15 residues long.

CDR3 sequence: CASSPTPGTQTPGELFF. CDR3 DNA: TGTGCCAGCAGCCCAACGCCGGGGACCCAAACCCCCGGGGAGCTGTTTTTT. The chain recombines TRBV9 with TRBJ2-2, with D perhaps assigned TRBD1 or TRBD2 (5 bases each). The CDR3 length is 17 residues. The germline V gene encodes CDR1 SGDLS and CDR2 YYNGEE. Trimming took 4 bases from V and 6 from J, leaving 22 bases between them.

The chain uses TRBV7-2 and TRBJ1-1; no definite D call. The ends were cut back, 6 bases at V and 6 bases at J, with 14 bases in the middle. Germline V gives CDR1 SGHTA, CDR2 FQGNSA. The length of the CDR3 is 13 residues. CDR3 sequence reads: CASRFVGAAEAFF. CDR3 bases: TGTGCCAGCAGATTCGTTGGTGCGGCTGAAGCTTTCTTT.

This rearrangement joins TRBV10-3 to TRBJ1-3, with 9 bases that match TRBD1. CDR3 length equals 15 residues. Germline CDR1 is ENHRY and CDR2 is SYGVKD. V lost 6 bases, J lost 1 base, and 4 bases stayed unmatched. CDR3 nucleotide sequence: TGTGCCATCAGGGGACAGGGTACTTCTGGAAACACCATATATTTT. Translating it yields CAIRGQGTSGNTIYF.

This chain uses TRBV3-1 (or the pseudogene TRBV3-2) with TRBJ2-2; possibly TRBD2 for D (7 bases). CDR3 size: 17 residues. Trimming removed 0 bases at V and 6 bases at J, with 17 bases between. Germline V CDR1 and CDR2: LGHDT, YNNKEL (reference sequence). This CDR3 reads CASSQDWGGQGAGELFF. The CDR3 coding sequence is TGTGCCAGCAGCCAAGATTGGGGGGGCCAGGGTGCCGGGGAGCTGTTTTTT.

The chain couples TRBV6-2 or TRBV6-3 to TRBJ1-4, with D possibly TRBD1 on 5 matching bases. V lost 6 bases, J lost 4 bases, and 9 bases lay in between. Germline CDR1 reads MNHEY; CDR2 reads SVGEGT. This CDR3 region has 13 residues. As DNA, the CDR3 is TGTGCCAGCAGCCAGGGCCATAATGAAAAACTGTTTTTT. It codes for CASSQGHNEKLFF.

The V gene is TRBV23-1, the J gene TRBJ2-1; TRBD2 might be the D (5 bases). TRBV23-1 is filed as an ORF, its function uncertain. V gave up 6 bases and J gave up 3 bases, with 21 bases separating them. The CDR3 consists of 17 residues. The CDR3, as DNA: TGCGCCAGCAGACCTGGCCCCCTCGGGGAAGGCTACAATGAGCAGTTCTTC. Translating gives CASRPGPLGEGYNEQFF.

V usage is TRBV6-5 and J usage is TRBJ1-2; weak D call: TRBD1 (5 bases). Between the trimmed V and J ends, which lost 0 bases and 6 bases, there was a span of 11 bases. The CDR3 runs to 14 residues. The germline V gene encodes CDR1 MNHEY and CDR2 SVGAGI. The CDR3: CASSYSNQGHGYTF. CDR3 sequence (DNA): TGTGCCAGCAGTTACTCGAATCAGGGACATGGCTACACCTTC.

The V and J genes are TRBV5-1 and TRBJ2-7; D possibly corresponds to TRBD1 (6 bases). The CDR3 length is 14 residues. Trimming removed 3 bases at V and 6 bases at J, with 16 bases between. Per germline, CDR1 SGHRS and CDR2 YFSETQ. The CDR3: CASSSGRQGSEQYF. The CDR3 region has the DNA TGCGCCAGCAGCTCCGGTAGGCAGGGGAGCGAGCAGTACTTC. Based on the CDR3 plus reference TRBV5-1 and TRBJ2-7, the full variable domain is KAGVTQTPRYLIKTRGQQVTLSCSPISGHRSVSWYQQTPGQGLQFLFEYFSETQRNKGNFPGRFSGRQFSNSRSEMNVSTLELGDSALYLCASSSGRQGSEQYFGPGTRLTVT.

The gene calls are TRBV6-5 and TRBJ2-1, with 10 bases fitting TRBD2. V lost 2 bases, J lost 3 bases, and 4 bases stayed unmatched. This CDR3 has 16 amino acids. CDR1 is MNHEY and CDR2 is SVGAGI in the germline V gene. CDR3 residues: CASSYQLAGSYNEQFF. CDR3 nucleotide sequence: TGTGCCAGCAGTTACCAACTAGCGGGAAGCTACAATGAGCAGTTCTTC.

This clone appeared a single time. This chain links TRBV6-1 with TRBJ2-1, with 12 bases that match TRBD2. Germline V gene data show CDR1 as MNHNS and CDR2 as SASEGT. Germline trimming cut 0 bases from V and 7 bases from J; bases unmatched to any gene: 7. This CDR3 spans 17 amino acids. Written as DNA, the CDR3 is TGTGCCAGCAGTGAAGCGGCCCTAGCGGGGGGGCCTAATGAGCAGTTCTTC. Encoded protein: CASSEAALAGGPNEQFF.

The table lists this clone with a count of one. The rearrangement links TRBV9 to TRBJ1-4, with no clear D. Trimming pared 4 bases from V and 0 bases from J, leaving 4 bases between. Germline loops: CDR1 SGDLS, CDR2 YYNGEE. This CDR3 has 13 residues. The CDR3 bases are TGTGCCAGCAGCCCGGCAACTAATGAAAAACTGTTTTTT. Protein: CASSPATNEKLFF.

The chain is built from TRBV12-5 and TRBJ2-7; TRBD2 agrees at 7 bases. The V and J ends lost 0 bases and 6 bases, in that order; junction bases with no gene match: 11. Germline loops: CDR1 LGHNT, CDR2 FRNRAP. The CDR3 runs 16 residues. CDR3 in amino acids: CASGLVQGRAPVEQYF. CDR3 DNA sequence: TGTGCTAGTGGTTTGGTACAAGGGAGGGCCCCGGTCGAGCAGTACTTC.